The 2 T cell receptor beta chains presented below share a single source sample, sequenced in a study of cytomegalovirus exposure and HLA in healthy donors. Researchers ran the PCR with 60 Vbeta and 13 Jbeta primers. Method: immunoSEQ multiplex PCR; TCRdb's copy keeps in-frame clones and lacks some. The profile shows about 69,000 clones, around 68% of them singletons. Sequencing was carried out using PBMCs. The receptors originated from a woman aged 25 to 39 in good health and CMV-seronegative.

The chain combines TRBV9 with TRBJ1-6; TRBD1 is a possible D gene (6 bases). Trimming left V 2 bases short and J 8 bases short, with 11 bases between. This CDR3 has 14 amino acids. The germline CDR1 and CDR2 sequences are SGDLS and YYNGEE. This chain's CDR3 is CASSVRGSDSPLHF. The CDR3 nucleotides read TGTGCCAGCAGCGTGAGGGGGAGTGATTCACCCCTCCACTTT.

The V gene is TRBV28, the J gene TRBJ1-1; perhaps TRBD1 as D (6 bases). CDR3 size: 17 residues. Per germline, CDR1 MDHEN and CDR2 SYDVKM. The V end was cut by 6 bases, the J end by 10 bases, with 30 bases between. Here the CDR3 reads CASSHRYRGGGYGIAFF. CDR3 nucleotide sequence: TGTGCCAGCAGCCATCGATACCGTGGGGGCGGTTATGGTATAGCTTTCTTT.